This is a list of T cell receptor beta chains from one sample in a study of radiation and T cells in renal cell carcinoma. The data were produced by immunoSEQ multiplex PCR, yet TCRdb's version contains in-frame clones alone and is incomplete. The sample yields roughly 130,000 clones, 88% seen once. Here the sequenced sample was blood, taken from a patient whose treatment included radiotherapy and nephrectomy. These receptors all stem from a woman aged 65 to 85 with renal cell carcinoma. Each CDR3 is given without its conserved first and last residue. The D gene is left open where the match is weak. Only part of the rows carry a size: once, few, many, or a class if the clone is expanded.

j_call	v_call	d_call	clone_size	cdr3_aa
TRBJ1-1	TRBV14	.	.	ASSQVRGPNTEAF
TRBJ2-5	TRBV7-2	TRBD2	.	ASSLLAGAVQETQY
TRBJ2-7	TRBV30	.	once	AWSVPPSSEQY
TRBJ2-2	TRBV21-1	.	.	ASSNRDINTGELF
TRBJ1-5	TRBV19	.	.	AASMGSGSNQPQH
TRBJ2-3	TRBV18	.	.	ASSPSGGTDTQY
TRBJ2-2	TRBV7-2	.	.	ASSLERPTGELF
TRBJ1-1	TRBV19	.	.	ASSVVGSLNTEAF
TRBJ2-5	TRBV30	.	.	AWSAGWGETQY
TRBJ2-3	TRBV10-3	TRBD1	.	AIRGTGPTDTQY
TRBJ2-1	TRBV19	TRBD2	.	ASSTLAGGNEQF